The entry below describes one T cell receptor (beta chain). This sample is part of a study of blood T cell repertoires in COVID-19. Generated by immunoSEQ multiplex PCR, the TCRdb table keeps only in-frame clones and is missing some. The sample holds some 70,000 clones, over 80% seen once. The CDR3 contains 14 residues. Looked up from germline, CDR1 is MNHEY and CDR2 is SVGAGI. Trimming left V 6 bases short and J 8 bases short, with 19 bases between. The rearrangement uses TRBV6-5 and TRBJ1-1; D is undetermined. Sequencing used peripheral blood. The TCR sequence derives from a woman aged 55-69 years with acute or convalescent COVID-19. CDR3 loop: CASSDPGGFGEAFF. The CDR3 DNA sequence: TGTGCCAGCAGCGACCCGGGAGGGTTTGGAGAAGCTTTCTTT.